The T cell receptor (beta chain) under discussion was sequenced for a study of OX40 agonist ivuxolimab in advanced cancers. Study as a whole: In this cohort, patients received ivuxolimab, an agonistic anti-OX40 (CD134) antibody. Overall study results and limits: In a subset of nonresponders, normalized T-cell clonal expansion was also low. At 0.1 to 3.0 mg/kg and by week 6, CD4+ and CD8+ T cells in the blood had expanded clonally.

Trimming stripped 0 bases from V and 3 bases from J, with 12 bases between. This CDR3 region has 15 residues. Per the germline V gene, CDR1 is KGHSH and CDR2 is LQKENI. With respect to this clone: Its specificity is not known.

Generated by immunoSEQ multiplex PCR, the TCRdb table keeps only in-frame clones and is missing some. The profile shows fewer than 75,000 clones, about 87% of them singletons. The TCR was taken from an adult with an advanced solid tumor such as melanoma, head and neck, liver or kidney cancer. The sample in question was CD4+ or CD8+ T cells sorted from blood, obtained in a trial of the OX40 agonist ivuxolimab. The rearrangement joins TRBV18 to TRBJ2-7; D remains ambiguous. Written as DNA, the CDR3 is TGTGCCAGCTCACCACCGGGATCCCGACGCTACGAGCAGTACTTC. Translated, it gives CASSPPGSRRYEQYF.